This T cell receptor beta chain is drawn from a study of T cells after yellow fever vaccination. The study, taken as a whole, reports: A weaker but faster secondary response was observed, peaking on day 5 versus 15. The booster response re-showed most primary clones: 96% CD4, approximately 90% CD8.

A word on this clonotype: Its cognate antigen is unknown.

They built TCR cDNA with 5'RACE template switching, a step that put in a universal primer site and UMIs. One entry per CDR3 protein results from TCRdb running MiXCR on the 5' RACE reads. The profile shows some 73,000 distinct CDR3 sequences, around 7% of them singletons. Source: CD8+ T cells sorted from PBMCs, taken on the day of the yellow fever booster vaccination. This clonotype was sampled from a man aged 25 to 45 who received the YFV17D yellow fever vaccine.

CDR3 sequence reads: CSVGMAEQYF. The CDR3 DNA reads as TGCAGCGTGGGCATGGCCGAGCAGTACTTC. The chain employs TRBV29-1 and TRBJ2-7; D remains unclear. The CDR3 totals 10 residues. Trimming cost V 6 bases and J 6 bases, with 9 bases left between them. Germline V gives CDR1 SQVTM, CDR2 ANQGSEA.